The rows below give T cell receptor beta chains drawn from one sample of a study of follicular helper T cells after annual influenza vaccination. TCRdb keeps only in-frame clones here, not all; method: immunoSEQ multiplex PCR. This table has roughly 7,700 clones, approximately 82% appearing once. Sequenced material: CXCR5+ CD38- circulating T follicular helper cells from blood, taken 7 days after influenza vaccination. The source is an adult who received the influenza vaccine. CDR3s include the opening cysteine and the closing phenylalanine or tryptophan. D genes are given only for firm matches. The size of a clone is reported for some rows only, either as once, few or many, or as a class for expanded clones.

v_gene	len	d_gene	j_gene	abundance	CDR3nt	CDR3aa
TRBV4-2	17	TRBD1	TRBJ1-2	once	TGTGCCAGCAGCCAGGCTACTCCAGGGGGCGCGGACTATGGCTACACCTTC	CASSQATPGGADYGYTF
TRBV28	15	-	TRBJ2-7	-	TGTGCCAGCACTTTCATAGGGGAGCGCGGGCAGGAGCAGTACTTC	CASTFIGERGQEQYF
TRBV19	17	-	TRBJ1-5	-	TGTGCCAGTAGTTGGGGTAAGGCAGACTATAGCAATCAGCCCCAGCATTTT	CASSWGKADYSNQPQHF
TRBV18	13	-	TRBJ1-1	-	TGTGCCAGCTCACGACAAGACTACTCGGATGCTTTCTTT	CASSRQDYSDAFF
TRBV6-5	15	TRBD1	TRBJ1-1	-	TGTGCCAGCAGGCCGAACAGGGGGGCGAACACTGAAGCTTTCTTT	CASRPNRGANTEAFF
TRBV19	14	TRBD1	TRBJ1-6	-	TGTGCCAGTACTGGGACAGTCGGCCGCTTACCCCTCCACTTT	CASTGTVGRLPLHF
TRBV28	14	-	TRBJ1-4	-	TGTGCCAGCAGTTTGAGTGGGAGAGAGGAAAAACTGTTTTTT	CASSLSGREEKLFF
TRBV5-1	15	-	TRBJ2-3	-	TGCGCCAGCAGGGATGACAGGGCGGGGGCAGATACGCAGTATTTT	CASRDDRAGADTQYF
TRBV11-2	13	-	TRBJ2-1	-	TGTGCCAGCAGCCGGGACGGGTACAATGAGCAGTTCTTC	CASSRDGYNEQFF
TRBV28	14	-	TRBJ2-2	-	TGTGCCAGCAAAACGGGGGGCCCCACCGGGGAGCTGTTTTTT	CASKTGGPTGELFF
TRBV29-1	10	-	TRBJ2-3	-	TGCAGCGCCCTCGGGGGTACGCAGTATTTT	CSALGGTQYF
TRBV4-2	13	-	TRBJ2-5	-	TGTGCCAGCAGCCAAAGGGGTAGGGAGACCCAGTACTTC	CASSQRGRETQYF
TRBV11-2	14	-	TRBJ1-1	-	TGTGCCAGCAGCTTTGGAAACCTGAACACTGAAGCTTTCTTT	CASSFGNLNTEAFF